The 13 T cell receptor beta chains listed next were all sequenced from one sample in a study of blood T cell repertoires in COVID-19. Assay used: immunoSEQ multiplex PCR; TCRdb lists only in-frame clones, some missing. The sample records 310,000 or so clones, about 90% being singletons. The sequenced sample consisted of peripheral blood. The receptors derive from a woman aged 25-40 years with COVID-19, enrolled during active disease.

The chain is built from TRBV2 and TRBJ1-5; 8 bases fit TRBD1. Germline-derived CDR1 and CDR2 are SNHLY and FYNNEI. The junction had 8 bases not matched to a gene; V was cut back by 8 bases and J by 8 bases. The CDR3 contains 13 residues. CDR3 region: CASRLDRDEPQHF. For the CDR3, the DNA is TGTGCCAGCCGGCTGGACAGGGATGAGCCCCAGCATTTT.

The CDR3 region is CAISERTGMNTEAFF. The CDR3 DNA reads as TGTGCCATCAGTGAGAGGACAGGTATGAACACTGAAGCTTTCTTT. The V and J genes are TRBV10-3 and TRBJ1-1, with 7 positions matching TRBD1. The CDR3 is made up of 15 amino acids. V dropped 2 bases and J dropped 0; count of bases not matched to a gene: 3. Per germline, CDR1 ENHRY and CDR2 SYGVKD.

The sample holds one count of this clone. The rearrangement uses TRBV6-6 and TRBJ1-6; D remains ambiguous. The CDR3 spans 16 residues. In germline, CDR1 is MNHNY, CDR2 SVGAGI (reference sequence). With 7 bases removed from V and 6 bases from J, the gap between germline ends came to 19 bases. For the CDR3, the DNA is TGTGCCAGCATTCGCGGGAGCAATCTGGGTAATTCACCCCTCCACTTT. Translated: CASIRGSNLGNSPLHF.

This clone was picked up one time. The V and J genes are TRBV6-6 and TRBJ2-7; TRBD1 matches 12 bases. Germline V CDR1 and CDR2: MNHNY, SVGAGI (reference sequence). CDR3 length: 14 amino acids. With V trimmed by 6 bases and J by 6 bases, 6 bases remained unmatched. The CDR3 loop is CASSPGQGAREQYF. Here the CDR3 DNA reads TGTGCCAGCAGCCCGGGACAGGGGGCGCGCGAGCAGTACTTC.

The chain links TRBV11-2 to TRBJ2-1, with D tentatively TRBD1 (5 bases). CDR1 is SGHAT, CDR2 FQNNGV, per germline. Trimming shortened V by 2 bases and J by 2 bases, and 7 bases separated the two germline ends. This CDR3 spans 14 amino acids. The CDR3 region is CASSLQGPYNEQFF. CDR3 coding DNA: TGTGCCAGCAGCTTACAGGGTCCCTACAATGAGCAGTTCTTC.

The CDR3 nucleotides read TGCGCCAGCAGCCCCCTTCCGAGCAATCAGCCCCAGCATTTT. Its translation: CASSPLPSNQPQHF. V gene TRBV4-1 combines with J gene TRBJ1-5; D gene uncertain. V lost 4 bases and J 1 base, leaving 8 bases between the germline ends. This CDR3 has 14 residues. Germline V lookup: CDR1 MGHRA, CDR2 YSYEKL.

A single count supports this clone. This chain joins TRBV6-5 and TRBJ1-1; TRBD1 aligns across 7 bases. From germline, CDR1 is MNHEY and CDR2 SVGAGI. This CDR3 comprises 14 residues. V shed 5 bases and J 2 bases; nucleotides not matched to a gene: 5. CDR3 sequence reads: CASSRDSSNTEAFF. CDR3 bases: TGTGCCAGCAGTCGGGACAGCTCAAACACTGAAGCTTTCTTT.

The CDR3 spells CASSFLGRGELFF. CDR3 in DNA: TGTGCCAGCAGCTTCCTCGGGAGGGGGGAGCTGTTTTTT. This rearrangement joins TRBV5-4 to TRBJ2-2; 7 bases fit TRBD2. The length of the CDR3 is 13 residues. The germline V gene has CDR1 SGHNT and CDR2 YYREEE (reference sequence). Germline trimming cut 2 bases from V and 8 bases from J; bases unmatched to any gene: 3.

J is TRBJ2-7 and V is TRBV27; D is possibly TRBD2 (7 bases). The CDR3 totals 17 residues. Trimming left V 6 bases short and J 6 bases short, with 27 bases between. Germline CDR1 and CDR2: MNHEY and SMNVEV (reference sequence). The CDR3, as DNA: TGTGCCAGCAGCAAAGTTTATGGGGGAGGGGGGACGAGCGAGCAGTACTTC. Translating it yields CASSKVYGGGGTSEQYF.

The chain carries TRBV9 and TRBJ2-3; tentatively, D is TRBD2 (6 bases). CDR1 is SGDLS and CDR2 is YYNGEE in the germline V gene. Trimming left V 4 bases short and J 0 bases short, with 12 bases between. CDR3 size: 15 residues. The CDR3 loop is CASSPQAGSTDTQYF. CDR3 in DNA: TGTGCCAGCAGCCCTCAAGCGGGCAGCACAGATACGCAGTATTTT.

CDR3 sequence reads: CASSRGGGELFF. For the CDR3, the DNA is TGTGCCAGCAGCCGAGGAGGAGGGGAGCTGTTTTTT. The V and J genes are TRBV5-4 and TRBJ2-2, with D tentatively TRBD2 (5 bases). Trimming took 4 bases from V and 8 from J, leaving 9 bases between them. In germline, CDR1 is SGHNT, CDR2 YYREEE (reference sequence). The CDR3 is made up of 12 amino acids.

The chain carries TRBV27 and TRBJ1-4; 9 bases align to TRBD1. CDR3 size: 14 residues. The germline CDR1 and CDR2 sequences are MNHEY and SMNVEV (reference sequence). J was trimmed by 6 bases and V by 7 bases; bases with no gene match: 6. This CDR3 is CASKLGQGYEKLFF. The CDR3 DNA reads as TGTGCCAGCAAACTGGGACAGGGTTATGAAAAACTGTTTTTT.

A single count supports this clone. The chain couples TRBV9 to TRBJ2-1; TRBD2 aligns across 11 bases. The J segment lost 5 bases and the V segment lost 2 bases, leaving 9 bases of the junction unmatched. Germline CDR1 SGDLS, CDR2 YYNGEE. The CDR3 consists of 17 residues. The CDR3 sequence is CASSVESGLAVDNEQFF. CDR3 nucleotides: TGTGCCAGCAGCGTGGAATCGGGACTAGCGGTCGACAATGAGCAGTTCTTC.